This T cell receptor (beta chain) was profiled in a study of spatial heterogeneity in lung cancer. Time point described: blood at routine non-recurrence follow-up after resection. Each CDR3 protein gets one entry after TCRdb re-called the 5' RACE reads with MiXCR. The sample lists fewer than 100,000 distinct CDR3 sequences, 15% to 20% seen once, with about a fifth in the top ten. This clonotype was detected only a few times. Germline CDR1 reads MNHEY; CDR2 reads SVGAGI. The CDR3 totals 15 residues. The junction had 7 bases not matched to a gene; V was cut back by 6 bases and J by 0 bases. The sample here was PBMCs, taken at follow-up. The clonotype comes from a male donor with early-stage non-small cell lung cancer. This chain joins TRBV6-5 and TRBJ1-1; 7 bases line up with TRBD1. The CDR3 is CASRRQGVVNTEAFF. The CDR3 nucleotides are TGTGCCAGCAGGCGTCAGGGGGTAGTGAACACTGAAGCTTTCTTT.